This T cell receptor (beta chain) was observed in a study of PD-L1 blockade in urothelial cancer. Across the study: T cells numbered a median of about 150,000 in the blood samples.

Germline V gene data show CDR1 as SGHDT and CDR2 as YYEEEE. This CDR3 contains 16 residues. Trimming took off 4 bases at V and 0 bases at J, with 14 bases between the two ends. The authors spiked synthetic TCR analog templates into each PCR. Only in-frame clones appear in the TCRdb table, and some are missing; sequencing was by immunoSEQ multiplex PCR. The sample holds tens of thousands of clones, about 90% seen once. The time point was: pretreatment peripheral blood. Sequences were derived from PBMCs, sampled around atezolizumab (anti-PD-L1) treatment. The sequence came from a man aged 60-69 years with urothelial cancer. The V gene is TRBV5-6, the J gene TRBJ1-5; D perhaps matches TRBD1 (6 bases). Here the CDR3 reads CASSLTTGLSNQPQHF. CDR3 nucleotides: TGTGCCAGCAGCCTAACCACAGGGCTTAGCAATCAGCCCCAGCATTTT.